The rows below give T cell receptor beta chains drawn from one sample of a study of blood T cell repertoires in COVID-19. TCRdb's copy holds only in-frame clones and misses some; the assay was immunoSEQ multiplex PCR. Of roughly 230,000 clones listed, around 83% are singletons. The specimen sequenced was PBMCs or T cells enriched from blood (not recorded which). Source of these receptors: a woman aged 50 to 60 who had been exposed to COVID-19. Each CDR3 is given with its conserved first and last residue. D genes are given only for firm matches. Rows may omit the clone size; those that give it use once, few, many or a size class.

J gene | D gene | clone size | V gene | CDR3 DNA | CDR3 protein
TRBJ2-3 | NA | NA | TRBV15 | TGTGCCACCAGCAGAGAAGGGTTCGGGATACGTAGCACAGATACGCAGTATTTT | CATSREGFGIRSTDTQYF
TRBJ2-5 | TRBD2 | NA | TRBV2 | TGTGCCAGCACTTCCCTAGCGGGGGTTCCCTCTCAAGAGACCCAGTACTTC | CASTSLAGVPSQETQYF
TRBJ1-1 | NA | NA | TRBV2 | TGTGCCAGCAGATGGACAGAAGTGAACACTGAAGCTTTCTTT | CASRWTEVNTEAFF
TRBJ1-1 | NA | NA | TRBV24-1 | TGTGCCACCCAGTCTCGGGGGAACACTGAAGCTTTCTTT | CATQSRGNTEAFF
TRBJ1-2 | TRBD1 | NA | TRBV15 | TGTGCCACTAGGGACAGCGACAACTATGGCTACACCTTC | CATRDSDNYGYTF
TRBJ1-1 | TRBD1 | few | TRBV4-1 | TGCGCCAGCAGCCTACAGGGGATTGGCACTGAAGCTTTCTTT | CASSLQGIGTEAFF
TRBJ1-2 | NA | NA | TRBV19 | TGTGCCAGTAGTATAGATCGGGAAGATCACTATGGCTACACCTTC | CASSIDREDHYGYTF
TRBJ1-2 | TRBD1 | NA | TRBV9 | TGTGCCAGCAGCGTAGCTGGACAGGGGTTCGATGGCTACACCTTC | CASSVAGQGFDGYTF
TRBJ2-3 | TRBD2 | NA | TRBV5-1 | TGCGCCAGCAGCTTAGCGGGGAGCACAGATACGCAGTATTTT | CASSLAGSTDTQYF
TRBJ1-2 | NA | NA | TRBV2 | TGTGCCAGCAGTGGACTGGACTCTCTGGGGTATGGCTACACCTTC | CASSGLDSLGYGYTF
TRBJ1-6 | NA | NA | TRBV5-1 | TGCGCCAGCAGCACAACAGGGCGTTATTCACCCCTCCACTTT | CASSTTGRYSPLHF
TRBJ2-3 | TRBD2 | NA | TRBV28 | TGTGCCAGCAGCCCACATAGCGGGGGGGCCTCAGATACGCAGTATTTT | CASSPHSGGASDTQYF
TRBJ1-4 | TRBD1 | NA | TRBV4-2 | TGTGCCAGCAGCCAAGATTATTTGGGACAGGGGGACGAAAAACTGTTTTTT | CASSQDYLGQGDEKLFF